The clone carrying this T cell receptor beta chain was detected many times. Its antigen is unknown. The entry originates in a study of T-cell reconstitution after alpha-beta-depleted transplantation in children. Unique molecular identifiers were incorporated during preparation of the TCRbeta library. TCRdb re-called the PCR reads through MiXCR, storing one row per CDR3 protein. The data contain almost 500,000 distinct CDR3 sequences, under 12% of them seen just once; the ten biggest clones take up roughly 2.1%. Study-wide results and limits: Some patients' high day-60 TCRbeta diversity was attributed to recipient cells surviving conditioning. Fresh T-cell production supplied most of the T-cell counts and diversity seen one year after transplant. Alpha-beta T cells about two months after transplant reportedly derived from several hundred expanded graft clones.

Sequencing used PBMCs, obtained before TCRalphabeta/CD19-depleted stem cell transplant. The receptor's source is a child between 2 and 9 years old with inherited bone marrow failure, due to receive a stem cell transplant.

The CDR3 nucleotides read TGTGCCATCAGTGGGATCCTAGCTAACACCGGGGAGCTGTTTTTT. Translating it yields CAISGILANTGELFF. This chain links TRBV10-3 with TRBJ2-2, with a tentative D call TRBD2 (5 bases). Germline CDR1 reads ENHRY; CDR2 reads SYGVKD. Deletions cut 4 bases from V and 2 bases from J, with 11 bases between. The CDR3 spans 15 residues.